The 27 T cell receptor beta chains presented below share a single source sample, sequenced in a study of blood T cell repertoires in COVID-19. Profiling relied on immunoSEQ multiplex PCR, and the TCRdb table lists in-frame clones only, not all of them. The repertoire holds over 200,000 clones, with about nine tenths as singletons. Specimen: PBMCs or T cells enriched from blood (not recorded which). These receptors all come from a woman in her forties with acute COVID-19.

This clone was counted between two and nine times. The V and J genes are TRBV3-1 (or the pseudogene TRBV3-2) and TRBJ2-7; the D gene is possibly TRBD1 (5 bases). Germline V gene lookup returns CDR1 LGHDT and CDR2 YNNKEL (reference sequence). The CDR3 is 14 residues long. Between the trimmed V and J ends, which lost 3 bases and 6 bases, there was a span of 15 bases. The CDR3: CASSQTRQSGEQYV. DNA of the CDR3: TGTGCCAGCAGCCAGACTCGACAGTCAGGCGAGCAGTACGTC.

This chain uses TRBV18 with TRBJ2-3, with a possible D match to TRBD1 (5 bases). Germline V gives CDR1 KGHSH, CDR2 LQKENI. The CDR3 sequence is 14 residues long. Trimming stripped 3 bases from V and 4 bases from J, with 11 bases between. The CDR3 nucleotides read TGTGCCAGCTCACCTCAGGGTAGGTCAGATACGCAGTATTTT. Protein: CASSPQGRSDTQYF. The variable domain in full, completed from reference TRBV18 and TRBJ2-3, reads NAGVMQNPRHLVRRRGQEARLRCSPMKGHSHVYWYRQLPEEGLKFMVYLQKENIIDESGMPKERFSAEFPKEGPSILRIQQVVRGDSAAYFCASSPQGRSDTQYFGPGTRLTVL.

The CDR3 spells CASSGRTGVSTGELFF. The CDR3 bases are TGTGCCAGCAGCGGACGGACAGGGGTTAGCACCGGGGAGCTGTTTTTT. The chain uses TRBV9 and TRBJ2-2, with 9 bases aligning to TRBD1. The CDR3 has 16 amino acids. From germline, CDR1 is SGDLS and CDR2 YYNGEE. The junction had 7 bases not matched to a gene; V was cut back by 3 bases and J by 4 bases.

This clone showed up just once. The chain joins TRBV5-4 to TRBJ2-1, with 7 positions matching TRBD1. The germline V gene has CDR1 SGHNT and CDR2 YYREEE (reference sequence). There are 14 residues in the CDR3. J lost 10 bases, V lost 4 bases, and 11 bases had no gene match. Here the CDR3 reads CASSLGTALEEQFF. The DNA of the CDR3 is TGTGCCAGCAGCCTCGGGACAGCGCTCGAGGAGCAGTTCTTC.

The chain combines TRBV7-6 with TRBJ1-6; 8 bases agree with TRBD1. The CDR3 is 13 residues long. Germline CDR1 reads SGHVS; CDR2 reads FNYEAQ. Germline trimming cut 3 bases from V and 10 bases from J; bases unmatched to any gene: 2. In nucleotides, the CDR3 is TGTGCCAGCAGCTTCAGGGGGCAATCACCCCTCCACTTT. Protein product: CASSFRGQSPLHF. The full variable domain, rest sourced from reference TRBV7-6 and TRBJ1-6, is GAGVSQSPRYKVTKRGQDVALRCDPISGHVSLYWYRQALGQGPEFLTYFNYEAQQDKSGLPNDRFSAERPEGSISTLTIQRTEQRDSAMYRCASSFRGQSPLHFGNGTRLTVT.

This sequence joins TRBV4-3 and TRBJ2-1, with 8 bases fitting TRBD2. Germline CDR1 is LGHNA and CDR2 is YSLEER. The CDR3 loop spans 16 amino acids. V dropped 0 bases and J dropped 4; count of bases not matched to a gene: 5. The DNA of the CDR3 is TGCGCCAGCAGCCAAGATTCGGGACTAGGTTACAATGAGCAGTTCTTC. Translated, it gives CASSQDSGLGYNEQFF.

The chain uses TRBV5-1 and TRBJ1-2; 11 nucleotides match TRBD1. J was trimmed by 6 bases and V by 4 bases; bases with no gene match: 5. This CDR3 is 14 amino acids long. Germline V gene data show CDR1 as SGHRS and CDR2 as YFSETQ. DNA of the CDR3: TGCGCCAGCAGCGCCGGACAGGGGGCGAATGGCTACACCTTC. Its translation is CASSAGQGANGYTF.

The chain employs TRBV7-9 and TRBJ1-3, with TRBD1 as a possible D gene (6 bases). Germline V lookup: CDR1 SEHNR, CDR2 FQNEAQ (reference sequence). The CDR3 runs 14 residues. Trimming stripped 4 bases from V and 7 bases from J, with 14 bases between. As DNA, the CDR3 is TGTGCCAGCAGCTCTCGGGGGGCGGGCAACACCATATATTTT. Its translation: CASSSRGAGNTIYF.

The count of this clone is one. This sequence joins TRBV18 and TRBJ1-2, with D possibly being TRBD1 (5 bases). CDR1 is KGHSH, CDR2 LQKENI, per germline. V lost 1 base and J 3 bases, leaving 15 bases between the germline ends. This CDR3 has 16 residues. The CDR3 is CASSPLQGTLDYGYTF. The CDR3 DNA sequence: TGTGCCAGCTCACCACTTCAGGGCACCCTTGACTATGGCTACACCTTC.

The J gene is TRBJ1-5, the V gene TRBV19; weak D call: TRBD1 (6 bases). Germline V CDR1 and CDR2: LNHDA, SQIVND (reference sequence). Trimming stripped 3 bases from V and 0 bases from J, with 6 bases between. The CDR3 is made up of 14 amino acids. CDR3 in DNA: TGTGCCAGTAGTATGACAGGTAGCAATCAGCCCCAGCATTTT. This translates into CASSMTGSNQPQHF.

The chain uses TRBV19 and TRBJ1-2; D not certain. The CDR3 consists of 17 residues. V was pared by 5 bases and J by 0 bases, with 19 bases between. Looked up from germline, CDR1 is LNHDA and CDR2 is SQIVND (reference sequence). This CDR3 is CASSAPPPIPPNYGYTF. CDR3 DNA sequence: TGTGCCAGTAGTGCCCCACCCCCTATCCCCCCTAACTATGGCTACACCTTC.

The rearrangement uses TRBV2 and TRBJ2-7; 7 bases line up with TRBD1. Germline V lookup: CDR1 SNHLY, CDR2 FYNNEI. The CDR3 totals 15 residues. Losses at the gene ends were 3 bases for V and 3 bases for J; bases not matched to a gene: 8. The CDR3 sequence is CASSEIYRGNYEQYV. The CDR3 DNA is TGTGCCAGCAGTGAGATCTACAGGGGAAACTACGAGCAGTACGTC.

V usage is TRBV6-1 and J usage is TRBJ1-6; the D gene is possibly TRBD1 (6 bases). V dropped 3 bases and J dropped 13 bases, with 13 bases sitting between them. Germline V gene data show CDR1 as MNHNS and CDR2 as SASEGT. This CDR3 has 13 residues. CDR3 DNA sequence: TGTGCCAGCAGTGATACAGGGTTGGCGCCCCTCCACTTT. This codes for CASSDTGLAPLHF.

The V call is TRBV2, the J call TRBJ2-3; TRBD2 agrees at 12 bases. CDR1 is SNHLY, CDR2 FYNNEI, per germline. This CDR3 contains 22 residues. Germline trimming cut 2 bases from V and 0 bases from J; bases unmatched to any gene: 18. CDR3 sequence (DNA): TGTGCCAGCAGTGAATTGCTAGCGGGAGGGATCGAGAAACCGACTAGCACAGATACGCAGTATTTT. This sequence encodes CASSELLAGGIEKPTSTDTQYF.

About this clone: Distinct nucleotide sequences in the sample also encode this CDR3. The chain's CDR3 is CASSLDQGSYNEQFF. The CDR3 DNA sequence: TGCGCCAGCAGCTTGGACCAGGGCTCCTACAATGAGCAGTTCTTC. V gene TRBV5-1 combines with J gene TRBJ2-1, with D maybe TRBD1 (5 bases). The V gene lost 0 bases and the J gene lost 0 bases, with 7 bases spanning the gap. The length of the CDR3 is 15 residues. Germline lookup yields CDR1 SGHRS and CDR2 YFSETQ.

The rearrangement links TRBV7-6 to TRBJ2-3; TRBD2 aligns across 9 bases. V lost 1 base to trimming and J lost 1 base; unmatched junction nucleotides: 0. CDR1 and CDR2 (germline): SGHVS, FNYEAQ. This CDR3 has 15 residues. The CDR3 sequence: CASSLGTSGTDTQYF. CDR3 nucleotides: TGTGCCAGCAGCTTAGGGACTAGCGGCACAGATACGCAGTATTTT.

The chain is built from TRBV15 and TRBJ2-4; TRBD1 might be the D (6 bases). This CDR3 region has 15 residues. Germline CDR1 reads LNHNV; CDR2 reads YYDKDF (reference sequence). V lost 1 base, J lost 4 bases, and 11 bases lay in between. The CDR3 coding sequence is TGTGCCACCAGCAGAGGGGGGCAAACGAAAAACATTCAGTACTTC. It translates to CATSRGGQTKNIQYF. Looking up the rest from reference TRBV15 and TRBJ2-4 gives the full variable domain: DAMVIQNPRYQVTQFGKPVTLSCSQTLNHNVMYWYQQKSSQAPKLLFHYYDKDFNNEADTPDNFQSRRPNTSFCFLDIRSPGLGDTAMYLCATSRGGQTKNIQYFGAGTRLSVL.

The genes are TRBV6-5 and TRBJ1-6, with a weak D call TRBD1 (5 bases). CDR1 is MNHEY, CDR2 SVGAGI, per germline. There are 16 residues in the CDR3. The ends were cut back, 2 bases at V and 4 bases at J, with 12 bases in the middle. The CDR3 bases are TGTGCCAGCAGTTACGAAAGGGCAGGGTATAATTCACCCCTCCACTTT. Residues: CASSYERAGYNSPLHF.

CDR3 sequence (DNA): TGTGCCAGCAGCTTAGCGCTCAGGGGACCTAATGAAAAACTGTTTTTT. This codes for CASSLALRGPNEKLFF. The chain is built from TRBV7-9 and TRBJ1-4, with D possibly being TRBD1 (6 bases). Germline CDR1 and CDR2: SEHNR and FQNEAQ (reference sequence). The CDR3 totals 16 residues. Trimming took off 0 bases at V and 3 bases at J, with 11 bases between the two ends.

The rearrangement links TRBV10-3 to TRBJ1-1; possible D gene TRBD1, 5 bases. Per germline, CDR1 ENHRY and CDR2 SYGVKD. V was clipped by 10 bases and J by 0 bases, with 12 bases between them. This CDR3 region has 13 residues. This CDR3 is CATQGLMNTEAFF. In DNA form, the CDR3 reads TGTGCCACCCAGGGACTAATGAACACTGAAGCTTTCTTT.

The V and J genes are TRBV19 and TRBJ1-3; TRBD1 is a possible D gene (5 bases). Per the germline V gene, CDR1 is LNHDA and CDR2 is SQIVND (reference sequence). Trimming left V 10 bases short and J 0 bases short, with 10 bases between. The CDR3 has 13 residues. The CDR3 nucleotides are TGTGCCACTAGACAGACCTCTGGAAACACCATATATTTT. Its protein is CATRQTSGNTIYF. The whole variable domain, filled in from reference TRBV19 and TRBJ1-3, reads DGGITQSPKYLFRKEGQNVTLSCEQNLNHDAMYWYRQDPGQGLRLIYYSQIVNDFQKGDIAEGYSVSREKKESFPLTVTSAQKNPTAFYLCATRQTSGNTIYFGEGSWLTVV.

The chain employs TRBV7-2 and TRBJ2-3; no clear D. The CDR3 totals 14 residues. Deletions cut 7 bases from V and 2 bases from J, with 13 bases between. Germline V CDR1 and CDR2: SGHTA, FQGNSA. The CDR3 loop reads CASTKTSITDTQYF. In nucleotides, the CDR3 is TGTGCCAGCACCAAGACTTCTATCACAGATACGCAGTATTTT.

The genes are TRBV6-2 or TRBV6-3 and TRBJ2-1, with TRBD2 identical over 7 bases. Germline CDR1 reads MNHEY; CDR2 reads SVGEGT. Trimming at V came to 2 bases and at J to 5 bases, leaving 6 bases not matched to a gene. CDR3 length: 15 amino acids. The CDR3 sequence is CASSYGWEGNNEQFF. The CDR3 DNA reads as TGTGCCAGCAGTTACGGGTGGGAGGGCAACAATGAGCAGTTCTTC.

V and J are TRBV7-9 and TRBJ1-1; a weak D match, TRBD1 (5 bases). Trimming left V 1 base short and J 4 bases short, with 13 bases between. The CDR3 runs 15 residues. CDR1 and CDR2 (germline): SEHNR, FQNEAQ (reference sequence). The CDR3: CASSLERGGSTEAFF. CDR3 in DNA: TGTGCCAGCAGCTTAGAAAGGGGAGGGTCCACTGAAGCTTTCTTT. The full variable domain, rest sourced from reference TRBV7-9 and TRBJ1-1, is DTGVSQNPRHKITKRGQNVTFRCDPISEHNRLYWYRQTLGQGPEFLTYFQNEAQLEKSRLLSDRFSAERPKGSFSTLEIQRTEQGDSAMYLCASSLERGGSTEAFFGQGTRLTVV.

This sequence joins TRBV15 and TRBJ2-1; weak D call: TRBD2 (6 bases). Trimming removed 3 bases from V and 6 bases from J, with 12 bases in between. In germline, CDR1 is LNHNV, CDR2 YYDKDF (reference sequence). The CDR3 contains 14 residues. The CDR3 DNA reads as TGTGCCACCAGCAGGGAGGGTTTACCCAATGAGCAGTTCTTC. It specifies CATSREGLPNEQFF. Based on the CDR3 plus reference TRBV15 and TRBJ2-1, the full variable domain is DAMVIQNPRYQVTQFGKPVTLSCSQTLNHNVMYWYQQKSSQAPKLLFHYYDKDFNNEADTPDNFQSRRPNTSFCFLDIRSPGLGDTAMYLCATSREGLPNEQFFGPGTRLTVL.

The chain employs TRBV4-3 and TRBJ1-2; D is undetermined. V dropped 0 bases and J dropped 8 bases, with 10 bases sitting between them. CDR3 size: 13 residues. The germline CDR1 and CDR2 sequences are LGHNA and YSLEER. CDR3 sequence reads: CASSQDVLAGYTF. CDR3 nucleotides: TGCGCCAGCAGCCAAGATGTTCTAGCGGGCTACACCTTC.

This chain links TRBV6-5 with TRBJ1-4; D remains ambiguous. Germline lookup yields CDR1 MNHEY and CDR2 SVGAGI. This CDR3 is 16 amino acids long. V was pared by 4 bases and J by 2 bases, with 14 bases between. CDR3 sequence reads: CASSSVGRRTNEKLFF. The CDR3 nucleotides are TGTGCCAGCAGTTCGGTCGGGAGAAGGACTAATGAAAAACTGTTTTTT.